The 26 T cell receptor beta chains below all came from one sample that was sequenced in a study of T cell repertoires in cytomegalovirus infection. These receptors lack a known antigen. TCRdb itself ran the reads through MiXCR, one entry per CDR3 protein. The data show fewer than 950,000 distinct CDR3 sequences, approximately 29% seen once. Sequenced here: cultured CD8+ T cells from PBMCs, sampled from culture after CMV antigen stimulation. The receptors were sampled from a human donor in good health (CMV status not recorded). Some clones in this sample may be carry-over from other donors' samples.

This clonotype was detected many times. The chain recombines TRBV4-1 with TRBJ2-2; D remains ambiguous. CDR1 MGHRA and CDR2 YSYEKL come from the germline V gene. This CDR3 region has 16 residues. Trimming left V 1 base short and J 4 bases short, with 13 bases between. CDR3 DNA sequence: TGCGCCAGCAGCCAAGTATGGGGTCCGGCCACCGGGGAGCTGTTTTTT. It codes for CASSQVWGPATGELFF.

V is TRBV10-3 and J is TRBJ2-1, with 7 bases that match TRBD1. This CDR3 region has 15 residues. The ends lost 6 bases at V and 0 bases at J; junction bases unmatched: 5. Germline V gene sequence: CDR1 ENHRY, CDR2 SYGVKD. The CDR3: CAISIRDSSYNEQFF. The CDR3 DNA sequence: TGTGCCATCAGCATCCGGGACAGCTCCTACAATGAGCAGTTCTTC.

This clonotype occurred a few times. The gene calls are TRBV12-3 or TRBV12-4 and TRBJ2-1; TRBD1 aligns across 8 bases. CDR3 length equals 15 residues. V lost 5 bases to trimming and J lost 2 bases; unmatched junction nucleotides: 5. CDR3 region: CASSHDRGAYNEQFF. The CDR3 coding sequence is TGTGCCAGCAGTCACGACAGGGGAGCCTACAATGAGCAGTTCTTC.

This clonotype has only one observation. The chain recombines TRBV29-1 with TRBJ2-7; D may correspond to TRBD1 or TRBD2 (5 bases each). Trimming shortened V by 0 bases and J by 5 bases, and 14 bases separated the two germline ends. Germline V gene lookup returns CDR1 SQVTM and CDR2 ANQGSEA. There are 14 residues in the CDR3. The CDR3 protein is CSVEEGWDGDEQYF. The CDR3 DNA is TGCAGCGTTGAAGAAGGGTGGGACGGAGACGAGCAGTACTTC.

A single count supports this clonotype. The rearrangement joins TRBV5-1 to TRBJ2-7; 10 bases map to TRBD2. The germline gives CDR1 SGHRS, CDR2 YFSETQ. The CDR3 consists of 17 residues. The ends lost 4 bases at V and 2 bases at J; junction bases unmatched: 12. The chain's CDR3 is CASSPRGLAGEPYEQYF. CDR3 bases: TGCGCCAGCAGCCCCCGGGGCCTAGCGGGAGAACCCTACGAGCAGTACTTC.

The chain recombines TRBV27 with TRBJ1-1; D ambiguous. In germline, CDR1 is MNHEY, CDR2 SMNVEV (reference sequence). The CDR3 runs to 13 residues. The V end lost 4 bases, the J end lost 3 bases, and 9 bases lay between the germline ends. As DNA, the CDR3 is TGTGCCAGCAGTTCTTGGGATGACACTGAAGCTTTCTTT. Protein product: CASSSWDDTEAFF.

This clonotype appeared a few times. The J gene is TRBJ2-1, the V gene TRBV19; D unclear. CDR1 is LNHDA and CDR2 is SQIVND in the germline V gene (reference sequence). The CDR3 is made up of 13 amino acids. Trimming left V 3 bases short and J 2 bases short, with 5 bases between. The CDR3 bases are TGTGCCAGTAGTATGGCTACCTACAATGAGCAGTTCTTC. It codes for CASSMATYNEQFF.

The V call is TRBV7-8, the J call TRBJ2-5; 8 nucleotides line up with TRBD2. Germline CDR1 is SGHVS and CDR2 is FQNEAQ. Losses at the gene ends were 5 bases for V and 2 bases for J; bases not matched to a gene: 16. The CDR3 covers 18 residues. The chain's CDR3 is CASSLRVSETSGQETQYF. The CDR3, as DNA: TGTGCCAGCAGCCTACGCGTCTCTGAAACTAGCGGTCAAGAGACCCAGTACTTC.

This clonotype was seen more than once but under ten times. This sequence joins TRBV18 and TRBJ2-3, with TRBD2 identical over 7 bases. The junction had 4 bases not matched to a gene; V was cut back by 6 bases and J by 4 bases. The V gene's germline CDR1 is KGHSH and CDR2 LQKENI. This CDR3 contains 13 residues. As DNA, the CDR3 is TGTGCCAGCTCGCGGGGGAGGTCAGATACGCAGTATTTT. As protein: CASSRGRSDTQYF.

This clonotype turned up a few times. The chain carries TRBV28 and TRBJ2-7; D is ambiguous. Germline V gene lookup returns CDR1 MDHEN and CDR2 SYDVKM. The ends were cut back, 4 bases at V and 3 bases at J, with 7 bases in the middle. The CDR3 totals 12 residues. The CDR3 DNA reads as TGTGCCAGCAGTTCTTATGGCTACGAGCAGTACGTC. It encodes CASSSYGYEQYV.

The V call is TRBV12-3 or TRBV12-4, the J call TRBJ1-2, with a weak D call TRBD1 (5 bases). The CDR3 sequence is 15 residues long. Between the trimmed V and J ends, which lost 3 bases and 8 bases, there was a span of 19 bases. The CDR3 region is CASSFFGRQGEGYTF. For the CDR3, the DNA is TGTGCCAGCAGTTTTTTCGGTCGGCAGGGTGAAGGCTACACCTTC.

The chain combines TRBV24-1 with TRBJ2-1, with 7 nucleotides matching TRBD2. The CDR3 covers 15 residues. The germline CDR1 and CDR2 sequences are KGHDR and SFDVKD. V dropped 3 bases and J dropped 4; count of bases not matched to a gene: 5. The CDR3 nucleotides read TGTGCCACCAGTGATAGGGAGGGGTCTTACAATGAGCAGTTCTTC. Amino acids: CATSDREGSYNEQFF.

J is TRBJ2-3 and V is TRBV9; TRBD2 is a possible D gene (7 bases). CDR1 is SGDLS and CDR2 is YYNGEE in the germline V gene. This CDR3 has 13 residues. Trimming left V 7 bases short and J 2 bases short, with 11 bases between. The CDR3 is CASGGGFTDTQYF. DNA of the CDR3: TGTGCCAGCGGCGGGGGCTTCACAGATACGCAGTATTTT.

This clonotype was counted many times. The V gene is TRBV7-2, the J gene TRBJ1-4; D may be TRBD1 (6 bases). V was trimmed by 4 bases and J by 7 bases, leaving 22 bases between them. The CDR3 is 17 residues long. Germline CDR1 SGHTA, CDR2 FQGNSA. CDR3 loop: CASSSLLHRAGREKLFF. CDR3 DNA sequence: TGTGCCAGCAGCTCCCTGCTCCACAGGGCAGGGCGTGAAAAACTGTTTTTT.

This clonotype was counted only a few times. The chain carries TRBV20-1 and TRBJ2-7, with a possible D match to TRBD2 (5 bases). Trimming left V 3 bases short and J 0 bases short, with 9 bases between. The CDR3 is 13 amino acids. CDR1 is DFQATT, CDR2 SNEGSKA, per germline (reference sequence). The CDR3: CSASHDYSYEQYF. CDR3 nucleotide sequence: TGCAGTGCTAGCCATGACTACTCCTACGAGCAGTACTTC.

This clonotype showed up just a few times. V usage is TRBV11-2 and J usage is TRBJ2-1; TRBD2 matches at 12 bases. Looked up from germline, CDR1 is SGHAT and CDR2 is FQNNGV. The CDR3 covers 16 residues. The J segment lost 4 bases and the V segment lost 5 bases, leaving 6 bases of the junction unmatched. The CDR3 reads CASSRWTSGEYNEQFF. CDR3 bases: TGTGCCAGCAGCCGCTGGACTAGCGGGGAATACAATGAGCAGTTCTTC.

This clonotype has more than one count but fewer than ten. The DNA of the CDR3 is TGTGCCAGCAGTTACAGAGCAAACGAAAAACTGTTTTTT. It codes for CASSYRANEKLFF. The chain combines TRBV6-5 with TRBJ1-4; no firm D call. The germline gives CDR1 MNHEY, CDR2 SVGAGI. With 2 bases removed from V and 8 bases from J, the gap between germline ends came to 9 bases. The CDR3 is 13 amino acids.

In this sample, this clonotype turned up a few times. This rearrangement joins TRBV28 to TRBJ2-7, with D possibly being TRBD2 (6 bases). This CDR3 is 14 amino acids long. The V end was cut by 6 bases, the J end by 4 bases, with 16 bases between. From germline, CDR1 is MDHEN and CDR2 SYDVKM. CDR3 in amino acids: CASSPARGVYEQYV. In DNA, the CDR3 is TGTGCCAGCAGCCCAGCTCGCGGGGTATACGAGCAGTACGTC.

This clonotype was found once. The J gene is TRBJ2-1, the V gene TRBV4-2; 9 bases are a match to TRBD1. CDR1 and CDR2 from the germline V gene are LGHNA and YNFKEQ. There are 16 residues in the CDR3. V lost 1 base, J lost 11 bases, and 12 bases stayed unmatched. The CDR3 DNA sequence: TGTGCCAGCAGCCAAGTTTCCCGGGACAGGGTTTATAAGCAGTTCTTC. Protein sequence: CASSQVSRDRVYKQFF.

The rearrangement joins TRBV29-1 to TRBJ2-4; the match to TRBD1 covers 8 bases. CDR3 size: 13 residues. V lost 4 bases and J lost 6; bases outside the gene matches: 5. Germline-derived CDR1 and CDR2 are SQVTM and ANQGSEA. CDR3: CSVGPDRVNIQYF. CDR3 coding DNA: TGCAGCGTTGGCCCGGACAGGGTAAACATTCAGTACTTC.

This clonotype was picked up many times. The chain links TRBV7-8 to TRBJ1-2; D uncertain. CDR3 length equals 15 residues. V was pared by 5 bases and J by 1 base, with 14 bases between. CDR1 is SGHVS, CDR2 FQNEAQ, per germline. Here the CDR3 reads CASSPSFGINYGYTF. CDR3 in DNA: TGTGCCAGCAGCCCGAGTTTCGGGATTAACTATGGCTACACCTTC.

In its sample, this clonotype was seen a few times. One end of the junction varies from germline; a read error may be responsible. V is TRBV7-6 and J is TRBJ2-1; 11 bases line up with TRBD2. The CDR3 runs to 17 residues. Germline assignment: CDR1 SGHVS and CDR2 FNYEAQ. CDR3 loop: CASSLAGGQPMMNEQFF. The DNA of the CDR3 is TGTGCCAGCAGCCTAGCGGGGGGACAGCCTATGATGAATGAGCAGTTCTTC.

This clonotype has ten or more counts. The chain's CDR3 is CASSLGTKGNQPQHF. In nucleotides, the CDR3 is TGTGCCAGCAGTCTGGGTACTAAAGGCAATCAGCCCCAGCATTTT. The chain links TRBV28 to TRBJ1-5; D is ambiguous. The V end lost 5 bases, the J end lost 2 bases, and 13 bases lay between the germline ends. Germline CDR1 and CDR2: MDHEN and SYDVKM. The CDR3 has 15 residues.

The rearrangement uses TRBV15 and TRBJ1-1; 7 nucleotides match TRBD1. The CDR3 spans 17 residues. J was trimmed by 1 base and V by 1 base; bases with no gene match: 9. Germline assignment: CDR1 LNHNV and CDR2 YYDKDF (reference sequence). CDR3 sequence: CATSRGRQGVTNTEAFF. DNA of the CDR3: TGTGCCACCAGCAGAGGAAGGCAGGGGGTGACGAACACTGAAGCTTTCTTT.

This clonotype was observed a few times. The CDR3 spells CASRGEETQYF. As DNA, the CDR3 is TGTGCCAGCAGAGGGGAAGAGACCCAGTACTTC. The chain links TRBV6-6 to TRBJ2-5; perhaps TRBD1 as D (5 bases). V lost 6 bases to trimming and J lost 3 bases, with 5 bases between them. Per the germline V gene, CDR1 is MNHNY and CDR2 is SVGAGI (reference sequence). The CDR3 is 11 residues long.

This chain links TRBV4-3 with TRBJ2-5; 7 nucleotides agree with TRBD1. CDR3 length: 15 amino acids. Germline V gene data show CDR1 as LGHNA and CDR2 as YSLEER. V lost 1 base and J lost 1; bases outside the gene matches: 3. In DNA form, the CDR3 reads TGCGCCAGCAGCCAAGTTTGGACAGGCCAAGAGACCCAGTACTTC. This gives the protein CASSQVWTGQETQYF.